This T cell receptor beta chain was identified in a study of shared clonotypes between healthy human individuals. Turning to this clone: Its antigen is not identified.

The data were produced by immunoSEQ multiplex PCR, yet TCRdb's version contains in-frame clones alone and is incomplete. The data contain about half a million clones, 79% of them singletons. Donors, without exception, were Caucasian adults residing in Nashville, Tennessee. Study-wide findings and caveats: Clonotype sharing among donors was expected to depend on sequencing depth.

The sample comprised PBMCs. This TCR was recovered from a woman in her 40s in good health. Some clones in this sample may be carry-over from other donors' samples.

CDR3 residues: CASSSPAGMVAQYF. The CDR3 DNA reads TGTGCCAGCAGCTCCCCCGCGGGGATGGTGGCCCAGTACTTC. The chain combines TRBV7-2 with TRBJ2-5; weak D call: TRBD2 (6 bases). The V end lost 4 bases, the J end lost 9 bases, and 18 bases lay between the germline ends. The CDR3 extends over 14 amino acids. Germline CDR1 reads SGHTA; CDR2 reads FQGNSA.